Listed below are T cell receptor beta chains from one sample, sequenced in a study of OX40 agonist ivuxolimab in advanced cancers. The table came from immunoSEQ multiplex PCR; TCRdb's copy has only in-frame clones and leaves some out. The data contain about 100,000 clones, 75% to 95% of them seen just once; the ten biggest clones take up 0.25% to 0.35%. This specimen consisted of CD4+ or CD8+ T cells sorted from blood, obtained in a trial of the OX40 agonist ivuxolimab. The receptors here all came from an adult with an advanced solid tumor such as melanoma, head and neck, liver or kidney cancer. CDR3s leave out the opening cysteine and the closing phenylalanine or tryptophan. The size of a clone is reported for some rows only, either as once, few or many, or as a class for expanded clones.

cdr3_aa: ASSFGGGVETQY
clone_size: NA
v_call: TRBV6-6
j_call: TRBJ2-5
cdr3_length: 12

cdr3_aa: ASNDRGDSQPQH
clone_size: NA
v_call: TRBV2
j_call: TRBJ1-5
cdr3_length: 12

cdr3_aa: SCGRASGSTDTQY
clone_size: NA
v_call: TRBV29-1
j_call: TRBJ2-3
cdr3_length: 13

cdr3_aa: ASSFGGEGETQY
clone_size: few
v_call: TRBV7-2
j_call: TRBJ2-5
cdr3_length: 12

cdr3_aa: ASSLIGQGRFRETQY
clone_size: NA
v_call: TRBV5-4
j_call: TRBJ2-5
cdr3_length: 15

cdr3_aa: ASSVGPGGSQEQY
clone_size: NA
v_call: TRBV9
j_call: TRBJ2-7
cdr3_length: 13

cdr3_aa: ARPRELSNQPQH
clone_size: once
v_call: TRBV9
j_call: TRBJ1-5
cdr3_length: 12

cdr3_aa: ASSFLLRGGPDTQY
clone_size: NA
v_call: TRBV27
j_call: TRBJ2-3
cdr3_length: 14

cdr3_aa: ASSLILLEQF
clone_size: once
v_call: TRBV28
j_call: TRBJ2-1
cdr3_length: 10

cdr3_aa: ASSELSSGSYNEQF
clone_size: NA
v_call: TRBV25-1
j_call: TRBJ2-1
cdr3_length: 14

cdr3_aa: ASSPAGGPGNEQF
clone_size: NA
v_call: TRBV18
j_call: TRBJ2-1
cdr3_length: 13

cdr3_aa: ASSIGAGDWETQY
clone_size: NA
v_call: TRBV9
j_call: TRBJ2-5
cdr3_length: 13

cdr3_aa: ASSLGQGAYEQY
clone_size: NA
v_call: TRBV4-2
j_call: TRBJ2-7
cdr3_length: 12

cdr3_aa: ASSLLGPRNTGELF
clone_size: once
v_call: TRBV28
j_call: TRBJ2-2
cdr3_length: 14

cdr3_aa: ASSLVGGGPGNEQF
clone_size: few
v_call: TRBV7-9
j_call: TRBJ2-1
cdr3_length: 14

cdr3_aa: ASSLATINSAYEQY
clone_size: NA
v_call: TRBV7-8
j_call: TRBJ2-7
cdr3_length: 14

cdr3_aa: ASSLDTGELF
clone_size: NA
v_call: TRBV7-9
j_call: TRBJ2-2
cdr3_length: 10